This T cell receptor beta chain was sequenced in a study of OX40 agonist ivuxolimab in advanced cancers. Background on the study: A male proportion of about 80% was recorded, with mean age approximately 64 years and range about 23 to 80. Overall study results and limits: The average count of expanded clones was higher among CD8+ T cells than among CD4+.

Points on this clone: The antigen is undetermined.

Autoimmune disease history or systemic immunosuppression meant exclusion. Baseline, cycle 4 day 1, and cycle 7 day 1 were the blood sampling points. Assay used: immunoSEQ multiplex PCR; TCRdb lists only in-frame clones, some missing. Of approximately 91,000 clones listed, around 87% are singletons. Looked up from germline, CDR1 is SGHRS and CDR2 is YFSETQ. This CDR3 is 15 amino acids long. V was clipped by 4 bases and J by 4 bases; unmatched bases: 5. The sample consisted of CD4+ or CD8+ T cells sorted from blood, taken in a trial of the OX40 agonist ivuxolimab. The V gene is TRBV5-1, the J gene TRBJ1-2; 12 bases are shared with TRBD1. The source of this sequence is an adult with an advanced solid tumor such as melanoma, head and neck, liver or kidney cancer. In DNA form, the CDR3 reads TGCGCCAGCAGCAAAGGGACAGGGGGCGGCTATGGCTACACCTTC. Translation: CASSKGTGGGYGYTF.